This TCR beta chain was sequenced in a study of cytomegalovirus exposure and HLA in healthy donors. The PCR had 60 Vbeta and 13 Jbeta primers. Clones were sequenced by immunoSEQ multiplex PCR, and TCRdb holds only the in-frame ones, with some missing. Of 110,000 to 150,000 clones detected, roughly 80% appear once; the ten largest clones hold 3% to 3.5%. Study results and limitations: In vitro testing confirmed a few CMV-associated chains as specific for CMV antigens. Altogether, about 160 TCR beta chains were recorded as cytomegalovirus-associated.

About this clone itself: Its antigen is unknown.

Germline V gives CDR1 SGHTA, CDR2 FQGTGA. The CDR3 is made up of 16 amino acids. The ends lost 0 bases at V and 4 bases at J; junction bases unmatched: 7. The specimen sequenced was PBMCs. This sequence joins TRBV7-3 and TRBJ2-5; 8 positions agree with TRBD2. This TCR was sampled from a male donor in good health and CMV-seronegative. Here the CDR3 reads CASSLTPLAGAETQYF. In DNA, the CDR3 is TGTGCCAGCAGCTTAACACCCCTAGCGGGTGCAGAGACCCAGTACTTC.